This T cell receptor (beta chain) derives from a study of vaccination and CD4 T cells after COVID-19. Study-wide context: Median time from second vaccine dose to sampling was approximately 74 days (14 to 241).

CDR3 length: 13 amino acids. Germline CDR1 and CDR2: DFQATT and SNEGSKA (reference sequence). Trimming left V 6 bases short and J 6 bases short, with 14 bases between. Sample treatment: roughly 11-day PBMC culture with coronavirus spike peptide pools or control peptides (ViraFEST assay). Turning to this clonotype: The antigen remains undetermined.

Scientists ran DNA taken from cultured CD4+ T cells through the Oncomine TCR Beta short-read assay for sequencing. Genomic DNA from cultured CD4+ T cells was extracted. TCRdb re-called the PCR reads through MiXCR, storing one row per CDR3 protein. The table lists thousands of distinct CDR3 sequences, about 66% of them singletons. Sequenced: CD4+ T cells from blood, cultured in vitro. This receptor was obtained from a human donor who had recovered from COVID-19. The chain employs TRBV20-1 and TRBJ2-2; weak D call: TRBD2 (6 bases). Written as DNA, the CDR3 is TGCAGTGCGGGAGGTAGAAAGGCCGGGGAGCTGTTTTTT. This codes for CSAGGRKAGELFF.